The clone carrying this T cell receptor (beta chain) was observed at least ten times. The ends lost 5 bases at V and 7 bases at J; junction bases unmatched: 6. The CDR3 totals 14 residues. The sample originates from a study of T cells in Graves' hyperthyroidism and ophthalmopathy. From RNA transcripts, TCR beta CDR3 regions were amplified. Researchers ran a first-round RT-PCR on the TCR CDR3 using the HTBI primer set. TCRdb re-analysed the multiplex PCR reads in MiXCR, keeping a single row per CDR3 protein. The sample has more than 75,000 distinct CDR3 sequences, roughly 56% seen once. Across 18 months, stable Graves' hyperthyroidism was marked by no progression to ophthalmopathy. Patients between 18 and 65 years old had hyperthyroidism, newly diagnosed and lasting under 2 months.

The source of this sequence is a woman aged 40 to 50 with Graves' hyperthyroidism. The sequenced sample consisted of blood. This rearrangement joins TRBV12-3 or TRBV12-4 to TRBJ1-5, with 9 bases that match TRBD1. The CDR3 sequence is CASSKTGGQQPQHF. DNA of the CDR3: TGTGCCAGCAGTAAGACAGGGGGGCAACAGCCCCAGCATTTT.